At least ten counts were recorded for the clone carrying this T cell receptor beta chain. The antigen remains undetermined. Amplified regions were TCR beta CDR3 sequences from RNA transcripts. HTBI primers were employed in a first-round RT-PCR of the TCR CDR3. TCRdb re-called the multiplex PCR reads with MiXCR, one entry per CDR3 protein. The data hold roughly 400,000 distinct CDR3 sequences, with less than 20% observed a single time. The data stem from a study of T cells in Graves' hyperthyroidism and ophthalmopathy. Points from the study as a whole: With a median lead of around 5.9 months before onset, the model predicted ophthalmopathy. Most clonotypes that expanded in the thyroid above 0.001 also showed up in blood.

V was trimmed by 7 bases and J by 7 bases, leaving 12 bases between them. This CDR3 has 11 residues. The V gene's germline CDR1 is SGHRS and CDR2 YFSETQ. The blood was taken when hyperthyroidism was first diagnosed, before any ophthalmopathy symptoms showed up. J is TRBJ2-7 and V is TRBV5-1; D perhaps matches TRBD2 (6 bases). Sequencing was carried out using blood. The sequence was obtained from a young woman with Graves' hyperthyroidism that later progressed to Graves' ophthalmopathy. The CDR3 DNA sequence: TGCGCCAGCTCGGGAGAGGGGGAGCAGTACTTC. This sequence encodes CASSGEGEQYF. The complete variable domain, with remaining parts taken from reference TRBV5-1 and TRBJ2-7, reads KAGVTQTPRYLIKTRGQQVTLSCSPISGHRSVSWYQQTPGQGLQFLFEYFSETQRNKGNFPGRFSGRQFSNSRSEMNVSTLELGDSALYLCASSGEGEQYFGPGTRLTVT.